The next 11 T cell receptor beta chains were all read from a single sample in a study of read filtering for tumor transcriptome and immune sequencing (dated by TCRdb to 2018 to 2020). Sequencing relied on an Illumina HiSeq 4000. TCR libraries were constructed from 300 to 400 ng RNA using the Immunoverse kit, and molecular barcoded adaptors covering alpha/delta and beta/gamma chains were employed. TCRdb handled the public reads itself, with Q25 trimming in fastp and clone calling in MiXCR, and kept productive beta chains. Rows matching on CDR3 protein sequence are summarized as one entry with the most common DNA and genes. This sample lists approximately 50,000 distinct CDR3 sequences; 20% to 25% were detected once. Of the sample, approximately 17% is held by the ten largest clones. The sample consisted of a population of CD138-negative cells sorted from bone marrow. What this sample's cell subset or site label stands for: bone marrow mononuclear cells depleted of CD138+ plasma/myeloma cells by negative magnetic selection. The receptors here all came from a donor at least 40 years old with multiple myeloma.

To note about this clonotype: With a much larger clone just one base away, this may be a read error. V usage is TRBV19 and J usage is TRBJ2-3; D might be TRBD1 (7 bases). Germline V CDR1 and CDR2: LNHDA, SQIVND (reference sequence). The CDR3 sequence is 13 residues long. Trimming shortened V by 7 bases and J by 4 bases, and 12 bases separated the two germline ends. The CDR3 loop is CASNGRGADTQYF. CDR3 DNA: TGTGCCAGTAACGGCAGGGGGGCAGATACGCAGTATTTT. Drawing the rest from reference TRBV19 and TRBJ2-3, the complete variable domain is DGGITQSPKYLFRKEGQNVTLSCEQNLNHDAMYWYRQDPGQGLRLIYYSQIVNDFQKGDIAEGYSVSREKKESFPLTVTSAQKNPTAFYLCASNGRGADTQYFGPGTRLTVL.

This clonotype was counted ten times or more. The rearrangement joins TRBV5-1 to TRBJ2-5; D ambiguous. Germline V gene data show CDR1 as SGHRS and CDR2 as YFSETQ. This CDR3 comprises 14 residues. V lost 3 bases and J lost 5, with 14 bases in between. CDR3 residues: CASSSARPPETQYF. DNA for the CDR3: TGCGCCAGCAGCTCCGCCCGACCTCCCGAGACCCAGTACTTC. Together with reference TRBV5-1 and TRBJ2-5, the CDR3 gives the full variable domain: KAGVTQTPRYLIKTRGQQVTLSCSPISGHRSVSWYQQTPGQGLQFLFEYFSETQRNKGNFPGRFSGRQFSNSRSEMNVSTLELGDSALYLCASSSARPPETQYFGPGTRLLVL.

The chain is built from TRBV12-3 or TRBV12-4 and TRBJ2-5; D is ambiguous. V lost 9 bases and J 9 bases, leaving 14 bases between the germline ends. CDR3 size: 11 residues. CDR3 loop: CASSAAFSQYF. DNA of the CDR3: TGTGCCAGTAGTGCCGCGTTCTCCCAGTACTTC.

V usage is TRBV11-1 and J usage is TRBJ1-1; D might be TRBD1 (5 bases). The V gene's germline CDR1 is SGHAT and CDR2 FQDESV (reference sequence). The CDR3 runs 14 residues. The V end was cut by 5 bases, the J end by 2 bases, with 12 bases between. The CDR3 sequence is CASSPPGDNTEAFF. The CDR3, as DNA: TGTGCCAGCAGCCCCCCCGGGGACAACACTGAAGCTTTCTTT. Supplemented by reference TRBV11-1 and TRBJ1-1, the full variable domain reads EAEVAQSPRYKITEKSQAVAFWCDPISGHATLYWYRQILGQGPELLVQFQDESVVDDSQLPKDRFSAERLKGVDSTLKIQPAELGDSAMYLCASSPPGDNTEAFFGQGTRLTVV.

This clonotype was counted only a few times. The chain's CDR3 is CSARERGPQETQYF. CDR3 in DNA: TGCAGTGCTAGAGAGCGGGGGCCGCAAGAGACCCAGTACTTC. The genes are TRBV20-1 and TRBJ2-5; weak D call: TRBD2 (7 bases). V lost 0 bases, J lost 2 bases, and 10 bases lay in between. Germline CDR1 and CDR2: DFQATT and SNEGSKA (reference sequence). CDR3 size: 14 residues.

This clonotype was counted between two and nine times. This chain connects TRBV6-6 to TRBJ1-5, with 7 bases identical to TRBD1. The CDR3 has 16 amino acids. V lost 2 bases and J lost 1; bases outside the gene matches: 5. Germline-derived CDR1 and CDR2 are MNHNY and SVGAGI (reference sequence). For the CDR3, the DNA is TGTGCCAGCAGTTACGGGGGACAGAACAGCAATCAGCCCCAGCATTTT. Translation: CASSYGGQNSNQPQHF.

The table lists this clonotype with a few counts. This sequence joins TRBV6-1 and TRBJ2-1, with D perhaps given as TRBD1 or TRBD2 (7 bases each). V was pared by 6 bases and J by 7 bases, with 19 bases between. Germline CDR1 is MNHNS and CDR2 is SASEGT. The CDR3 extends over 15 amino acids. This CDR3 is CASSIRGGYQNEQFF. The DNA for the CDR3 is TGTGCCAGCAGCATCAGGGGGGGGTACCAAAATGAGCAGTTCTTC.

This clonotype was detected a few times. A read error is the likely source, as a far larger clone sits one nucleotide away. This rearrangement joins TRBV6-6 to TRBJ1-1; possible D gene TRBD1, 5 bases. Germline loops: CDR1 MNHNY, CDR2 SVGAGI (reference sequence). Trimming removed 0 bases from V and 2 bases from J, with 7 bases in between. This CDR3 is built from 14 residues. This chain's CDR3 is CASSYSGHNTEAFF. DNA of the CDR3: TGTGCCAGCAGTTACTCCGGACATAACACTGAAGCTTTCTTT.

This clonotype was recorded at least ten times. The chain employs TRBV11-2 and TRBJ2-2, with TRBD2 matching over 7 bases. CDR1 SGHAT and CDR2 FQNNGV come from the germline V gene. J was trimmed by 7 bases and V by 0 bases; bases with no gene match: 8. The CDR3 extends over 16 amino acids. CDR3: CASSLDGGSLGGELFF. DNA for the CDR3: TGTGCCAGCAGCTTAGACGGCGGGAGCCTAGGCGGGGAGCTGTTTTTT.

This clonotype was counted ten times or more. The chain employs TRBV5-1 and TRBJ2-5, with TRBD1 identical over 9 bases. The germline V gene encodes CDR1 SGHRS and CDR2 YFSETQ. V lost 2 bases and J lost 7; bases outside the gene matches: 6. The length of the CDR3 is 14 residues. DNA for the CDR3: TGCGCCAGCAGCTTACCGGGACAGGGTCGGACCCAGTACTTC. Encoded protein: CASSLPGQGRTQYF.

A note on this clonotype: With a much larger clone just one base away, this may be a read error. This chain uses TRBV5-1 with TRBJ2-2; 9 bases agree with TRBD1. The CDR3 loop spans 15 amino acids. Looked up from germline, CDR1 is SGHRS and CDR2 is YFSETQ. CDR3 sequence: CASSGDRGNTGVLFF. CDR3 DNA: TGCGCCAGCAGCGGTGACAGGGGGAACACCGGGGTGCTGTTTTTT.